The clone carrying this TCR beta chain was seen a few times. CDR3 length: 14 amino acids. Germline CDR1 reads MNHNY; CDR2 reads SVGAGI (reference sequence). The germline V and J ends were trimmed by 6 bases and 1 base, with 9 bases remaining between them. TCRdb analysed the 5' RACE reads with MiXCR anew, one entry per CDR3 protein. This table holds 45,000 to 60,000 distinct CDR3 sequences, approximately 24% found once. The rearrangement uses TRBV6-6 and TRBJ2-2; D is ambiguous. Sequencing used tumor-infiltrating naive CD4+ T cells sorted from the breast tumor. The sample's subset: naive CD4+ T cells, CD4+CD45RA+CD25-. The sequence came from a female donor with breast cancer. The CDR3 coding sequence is TGTGCCAGCAGCAGAACAAGGAACACCGGGGAGCTGTTTTTT. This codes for CASSRTRNTGELFF.